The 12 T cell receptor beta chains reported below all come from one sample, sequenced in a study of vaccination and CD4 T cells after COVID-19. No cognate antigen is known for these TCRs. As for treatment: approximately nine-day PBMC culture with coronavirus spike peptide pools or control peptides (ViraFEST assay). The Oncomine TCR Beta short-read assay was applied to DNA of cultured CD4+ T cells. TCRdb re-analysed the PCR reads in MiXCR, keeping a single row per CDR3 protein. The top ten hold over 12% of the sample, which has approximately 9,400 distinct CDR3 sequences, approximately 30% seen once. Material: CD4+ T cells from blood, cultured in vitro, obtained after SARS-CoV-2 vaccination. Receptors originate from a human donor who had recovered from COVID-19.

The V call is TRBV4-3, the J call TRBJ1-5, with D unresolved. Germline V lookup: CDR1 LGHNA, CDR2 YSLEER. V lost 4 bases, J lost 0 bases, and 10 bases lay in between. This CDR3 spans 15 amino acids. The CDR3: CASSLETDSNQPQHF. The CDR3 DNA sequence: TGCGCCAGCAGCCTGGAAACAGATAGCAATCAGCCCCAGCATTTT.

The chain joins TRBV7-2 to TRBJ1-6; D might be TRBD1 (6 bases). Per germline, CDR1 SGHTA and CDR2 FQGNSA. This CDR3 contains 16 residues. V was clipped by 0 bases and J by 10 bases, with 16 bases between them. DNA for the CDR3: TGTGCCAGCAGCTTAGCGGGGGCTCCCATGGGGTCACCCCTCCACTTT. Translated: CASSLAGAPMGSPLHF.

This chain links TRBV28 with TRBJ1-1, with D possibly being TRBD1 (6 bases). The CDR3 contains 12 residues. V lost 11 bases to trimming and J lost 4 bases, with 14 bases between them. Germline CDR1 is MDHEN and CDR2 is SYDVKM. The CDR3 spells CASRGYPTEAFF. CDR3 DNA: TGTGCCTCCAGGGGTTACCCCACTGAAGCTTTCTTT.

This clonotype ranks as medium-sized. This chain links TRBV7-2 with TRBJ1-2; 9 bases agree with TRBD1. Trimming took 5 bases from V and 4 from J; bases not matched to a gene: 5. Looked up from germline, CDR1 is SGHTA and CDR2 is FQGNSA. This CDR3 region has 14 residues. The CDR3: CASSPDRGFYGYTF. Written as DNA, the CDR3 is TGTGCCAGCAGCCCTGACAGGGGGTTCTATGGCTACACCTTC.

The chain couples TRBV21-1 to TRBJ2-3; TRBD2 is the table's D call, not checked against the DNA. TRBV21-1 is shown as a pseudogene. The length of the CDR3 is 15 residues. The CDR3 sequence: CASSKVRRYTDTQYF. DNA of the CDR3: TGTGCCAGCAGCAAAGTTAGGAGGTACACAGATACGCAGTATTTT.

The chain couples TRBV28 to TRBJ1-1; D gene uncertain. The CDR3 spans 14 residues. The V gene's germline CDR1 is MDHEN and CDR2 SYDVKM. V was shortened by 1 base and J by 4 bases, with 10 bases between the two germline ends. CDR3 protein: CASSLSREATEAFF. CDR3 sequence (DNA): TGTGCCAGCAGTTTATCAAGGGAAGCCACTGAAGCTTTCTTT. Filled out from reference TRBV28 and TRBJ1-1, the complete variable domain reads DVKVTQSSRYLVKRTGEKVFLECVQDMDHENMFWYRQDPGLGLRLIYFSYDVKMKEKGDIPEGYSVSREKKERFSLILESASTNQTSMYLCASSLSREATEAFFGQGTRLTVV.

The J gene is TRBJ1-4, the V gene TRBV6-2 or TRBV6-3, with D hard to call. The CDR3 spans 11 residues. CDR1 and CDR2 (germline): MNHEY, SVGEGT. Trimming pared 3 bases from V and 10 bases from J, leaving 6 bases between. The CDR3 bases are TGTGCCAGCAGTTATGTGGGAAAACTGTTTTTT. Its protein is CASSYVGKLFF.

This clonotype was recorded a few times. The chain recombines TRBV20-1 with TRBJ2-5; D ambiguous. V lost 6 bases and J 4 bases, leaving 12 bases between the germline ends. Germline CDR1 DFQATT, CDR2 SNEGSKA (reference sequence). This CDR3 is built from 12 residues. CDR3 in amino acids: CSANRVGETQYF. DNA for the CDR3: TGCAGTGCCAACCGGGTAGGAGAGACCCAGTACTTC.

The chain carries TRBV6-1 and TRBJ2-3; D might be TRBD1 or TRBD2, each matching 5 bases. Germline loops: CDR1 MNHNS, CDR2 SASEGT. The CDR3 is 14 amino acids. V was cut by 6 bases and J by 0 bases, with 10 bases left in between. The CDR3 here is CASRRGGSTDTQYF. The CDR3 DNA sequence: TGTGCCAGCAGGAGGGGCGGGAGCACAGATACGCAGTATTTT.

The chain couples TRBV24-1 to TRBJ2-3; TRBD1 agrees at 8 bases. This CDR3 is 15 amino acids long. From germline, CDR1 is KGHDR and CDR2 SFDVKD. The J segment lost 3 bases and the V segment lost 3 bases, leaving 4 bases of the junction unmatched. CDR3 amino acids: CATSDPGQVTDTQYF. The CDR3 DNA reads TGTGCCACCAGTGATCCGGGACAGGTAACAGATACGCAGTATTTT.

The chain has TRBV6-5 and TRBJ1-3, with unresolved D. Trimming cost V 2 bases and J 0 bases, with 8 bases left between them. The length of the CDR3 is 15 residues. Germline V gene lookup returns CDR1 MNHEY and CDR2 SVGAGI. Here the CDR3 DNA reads TGTGCCAGCAGTTACGCAGCCCGCTCTGGAAACACCATATATTTT. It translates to CASSYAARSGNTIYF.

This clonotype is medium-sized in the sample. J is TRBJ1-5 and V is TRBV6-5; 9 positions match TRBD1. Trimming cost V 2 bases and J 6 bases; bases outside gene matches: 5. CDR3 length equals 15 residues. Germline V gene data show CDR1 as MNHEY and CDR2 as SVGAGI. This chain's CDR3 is CASSYTGGGGQPQHF. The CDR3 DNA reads TGTGCCAGCAGTTACACAGGGGGCGGGGGTCAGCCCCAGCATTTT.